The 17 T cell receptor beta chains below all came from one sample that was sequenced in a study of vaccination effects on CD4 cells after COVID-19. These receptors have no known antigen. Only in-frame clones appear in the TCRdb table, and some are missing; sequencing was by immunoSEQ multiplex PCR. This sample carries 70,000 or so clones, roughly 79% of them seen once, and the ten largest clones take around 2.9%. Viral peptide pool expansion of antigen-specific CD4+ T cells preceded sequencing in the ViraFEST assay. Following 10 days of culture, CD4+ T cells were isolated. Nucleocapsid antibodies were negative in the vaccine recipients, who had never had SARS-CoV-2 infection. The sequenced sample was CD4+ T cells from PBMCs cultured with HCoV-NL63 spike peptides, obtained before COVID-19 vaccination. The receptors were sampled from a human donor who received a COVID-19 vaccine.

The chain has TRBV19 and TRBJ2-7; D unresolved. V was clipped by 1 base and J by 3 bases, with 7 bases between them. Per germline, CDR1 LNHDA and CDR2 SQIVND (reference sequence). The CDR3 has 13 amino acids. The CDR3 nucleotides read TGTGCCAGTAGTATAGCAGACGGCTACGAGCAGTACGTC. As protein: CASSIADGYEQYV.

The chain uses TRBV9 and TRBJ2-6; no clear D. V lost 0 bases and J 2 bases, leaving 6 bases between the germline ends. This CDR3 comprises 15 residues. Germline lookup yields CDR1 SGDLS and CDR2 YYNGEE. Written as DNA, the CDR3 is TGTGCCAGCAGCGTAGAAAAAACTGGGGCCAACGTCCTGACTTTC. As protein: CASSVEKTGANVLTF.

The chain is built from TRBV5-1 and TRBJ1-4; D is uncertain. V shed 0 bases and J shed 0 bases, with 6 bases lying between them. There are 15 residues in the CDR3. Per the germline V gene, CDR1 is SGHRS and CDR2 is YFSETQ. CDR3 region: CASSLDGATNEKLFF. In DNA form, the CDR3 reads TGCGCCAGCAGCTTGGACGGAGCAACTAATGAAAAACTGTTTTTT.

J is TRBJ2-7 and V is TRBV5-4, with 7 bases matching TRBD1. Trimming at V came to 2 bases and at J to 4 bases, leaving 0 bases not matched to a gene. From germline, CDR1 is SGHNT and CDR2 YYREEE (reference sequence). The CDR3 is 12 residues long. The DNA of the CDR3 is TGTGCCAGCAGCTTACAGGGGTACGAGCAGTACGTC. Amino acid sequence: CASSLQGYEQYV.

The gene calls are TRBV28 and TRBJ1-2; 9 nucleotides agree with TRBD1. Trimming cost V 1 base and J 7 bases; bases outside gene matches: 13. The CDR3 has 17 residues. From germline, CDR1 is MDHEN and CDR2 SYDVKM. The DNA of the CDR3 is TGTGCCAGCAGTTTATTAGCTCGGGGACAGGGCGACGCTGGCTACACCTTC. Its protein is CASSLLARGQGDAGYTF.

V is TRBV7-3 and J is TRBJ2-1; 7 nucleotides agree with TRBD1. CDR1 and CDR2 from the germline V gene are SGHTA and FQGTGA. After removal of 5 bases from V and 0 bases from J, the junction contained 7 bases not matched to a gene. The CDR3 has 16 amino acids. Here the CDR3 reads CASSPKGQPSYNEQFF. DNA for the CDR3: TGTGCCAGCAGCCCGAAGGGACAGCCCTCCTACAATGAGCAGTTCTTC.

This clone was found a few times. The chain has TRBV9 and TRBJ1-1, with D unclear. From germline, CDR1 is SGDLS and CDR2 YYNGEE. V lost 1 base and J 1 base, leaving 8 bases between the germline ends. The CDR3 has 14 amino acids. The CDR3: CASSVRSKNTEAFF. Written as DNA, the CDR3 is TGTGCCAGCAGCGTAAGGAGCAAGAACACTGAAGCTTTCTTT.

The genes are TRBV7-2 and TRBJ2-3, with D possibly matching TRBD1 (6 bases). Looked up from germline, CDR1 is SGHTA and CDR2 is FQGNSA. V lost 1 base and J lost 4, with 9 bases in between. The length of the CDR3 is 14 residues. CDR3 residues: CASSLGQAADTQYF. In DNA, the CDR3 is TGTGCCAGCAGCTTAGGACAGGCCGCAGATACGCAGTATTTT.

The rearrangement joins TRBV7-9 to TRBJ1-1; D gene uncertain. Trimming left V 2 bases short and J 1 base short, with 11 bases between. Germline-derived CDR1 and CDR2 are SEHNR and FQNEAQ (reference sequence). This CDR3 comprises 15 residues. CDR3 DNA: TGTGCCAGCAGCTTACGGGAAGAGGGGAACACTGAAGCTTTCTTT. The encoded protein is CASSLREEGNTEAFF.

The chain recombines TRBV23-1 with TRBJ2-3, with a tentative D call TRBD2 (6 bases). TRBV23-1 falls under the ORF class, with uncertain function. Trimming shortened V by 2 bases and J by 6 bases, and 12 bases separated the two germline ends. The CDR3 is made up of 14 amino acids. CDR3 bases: TGCGCCAGCAGTCAAATTCGGAGGGACGATACGCAGTATTTT. Residues: CASSQIRRDDTQYF.

The chain carries TRBV15 and TRBJ2-2; D call uncertain. The CDR3 is made up of 16 amino acids. The V end was cut by 1 base, the J end by 1 base, with 10 bases between. Germline V gene lookup returns CDR1 LNHNV and CDR2 YYDKDF (reference sequence). The CDR3 loop reads CATSRGAELNTGELFF. In nucleotides, the CDR3 is TGTGCCACCAGCAGAGGGGCGGAGCTGAACACCGGGGAGCTGTTTTTT.

The genes are TRBV2 and TRBJ2-1, with TRBD1 as a possible D gene (5 bases). The CDR3 contains 15 residues. Germline CDR1 is SNHLY and CDR2 is FYNNEI. Trimming took 3 bases from V and 3 from J, leaving 12 bases between them. For the CDR3, the DNA is TGTGCCAGCAGTGAGGTAAGGGGCGGCTACAATGAGCAGTTCTTC. Translating gives CASSEVRGGYNEQFF.

This chain uses TRBV6-5 with TRBJ2-7; 7 bases agree with TRBD2. The germline gives CDR1 MNHEY, CDR2 SVGAGI. J lost 2 bases, V lost 6 bases, and 7 bases had no gene match. The CDR3 loop spans 14 amino acids. The CDR3 is CASSPSRGAYEQYV. The CDR3 DNA reads as TGTGCCAGCAGCCCCTCTCGGGGGGCCTACGAGCAGTACGTC.

This clone was recorded only once. V usage is TRBV7-2 and J usage is TRBJ2-1, with 7 bases fitting TRBD2. CDR3 length equals 14 residues. J was trimmed by 8 bases and V by 0 bases; bases with no gene match: 4. CDR1 is SGHTA and CDR2 is FQGNSA in the germline V gene. The CDR3 protein is CASSLAGGNYEQFF. Written as DNA, the CDR3 is TGTGCCAGCAGCTTAGCGGGGGGGAACTATGAGCAGTTCTTC. The whole variable domain, filled in from reference TRBV7-2 and TRBJ2-1, reads GAGVSQSPSNKVTEKGKDVELRCDPISGHTALYWYRQSLGQGLEFLIYFQGNSAPDKSGLPSDRFSAERTGGSVSTLTIQRTQQEDSAVYLCASSLAGGNYEQFFGPGTRLTVL.

This chain links TRBV9 with TRBJ1-4; 7 bases match TRBD1. Germline lookup yields CDR1 SGDLS and CDR2 YYNGEE. V lost 4 bases to trimming and J lost 4 bases; unmatched junction nucleotides: 7. The CDR3 is 15 amino acids. CDR3 sequence reads: CASSRTGAFNEKLFF. In DNA form, the CDR3 reads TGTGCCAGCAGCCGAACAGGGGCGTTTAATGAAAAACTGTTTTTT.

A single count supports this clone. The V call is TRBV10-2, the J call TRBJ2-7, with a tentative D call TRBD2 (5 bases). The V end lost 4 bases, the J end lost 6 bases, and 16 bases lay between the germline ends. This CDR3 spans 14 amino acids. In germline, CDR1 is WSHSY, CDR2 SAAADI. The CDR3 DNA reads as TGCGCCAGCAGTGTTATGATGGGGAGTTCCGAGCAGTACGTC. Translating gives CASSVMMGSSEQYV.

This chain uses TRBV7-2 with TRBJ1-5; 7 nucleotides match TRBD1. Germline CDR1 reads SGHTA; CDR2 reads FQGNSA. The J segment lost 9 bases and the V segment lost 3 bases, leaving 2 bases of the junction unmatched. The CDR3 is 12 amino acids. The CDR3 nucleotides are TGTGCCAGCAGCTTTAGACAGGGGCCCCAGCATTTT. This sequence encodes CASSFRQGPQHF.